This T cell receptor (beta chain) was profiled in a study of cytomegalovirus exposure and HLA in healthy donors (dated by TCRdb to about 2017). General notes on the study: According to an earlier analysis of a few hundred of the donors, roughly 180 million T cells yielded over 90 million unique TCR beta sequences and around 280 Gb of sequence data. HLA typing included class I and class II loci at four-digit resolution. To decide whether each TCR beta V gene segment behaved as functional or pseudogenic, an earlier analysis of approximately 620 of the donors relied on high-throughput TCR beta sequencing. A later analysis re-analyzed previously published TCR beta repertoires from 550 to 700 donors and added high-resolution HLA genotyping to study TCR occurrence patterns. The T cell repertoires of 670 or so subjects were profiled by immunosequencing and related to cytomegalovirus serostatus. Besides the first cohort of more than 650 subjects, a separate validation cohort made up of 120 different subjects was used. Genome-wide SNP genotypes for about three fifths of the 666 donors were used in a later genetic analysis, which treated that subset as a discovery cohort. Roughly 320 gigabases of sequencing data and roughly 80 million unique TCR sequences made up an early release that covered 500 to 700 HLA-typed donors. In the later analysis, no new phenotypic data were used to find candidate immune exposures; instead, reliance was placed on TCR beta sequences and their occurrence across donors. All discovery cohort repertoires had been generated using a single sequencing platform. The aim of the study was to test whether cataloging public T cell receptors could identify signatures of past pathogen exposure. The genetic ancestry cluster associated with self-reported Caucasian donors included about 84% of the roughly 400 genotyped donors. Across under 500 genotyped donors of the cohort, an average of roughly 200,000 unique TCR beta nucleotide sequences per donor were sequenced, and around 19% of those sequences were non-productive. High-throughput TCR immunosequencing, statistical association of individual TCRs with disease status, and machine learning were combined to predict cytomegalovirus infection status. Donor age, sex, ethnicity and CMV serostatus were collected together with the repertoire data. The number of typed donors differed by locus: roughly 629-640 for A, B, C, DRB1 and DQB1; 522 for DQA1; approximately 610 for DPA1; and about 470 for DPB1. Because of strong linkage in the cohort, a few DR-DQ haplotypes were treated as single units for association and clustering.

There are 14 amino acids in the CDR3, from cysteine to phenylalanine inclusive. The kept DNA is CDR3 alone, 42 bases in frame from the first base. Cut back by 0 bases and 5 bases, the V and J ends lie 10 bases apart. CDR1 and CDR2 were assigned from the germline V gene as MNHEY and SVGAGI. The cohort consisted of some 670 healthy bone marrow donors. Cohort members were all nominally healthy when sampled, although unrecorded immune exposures were likely present. The donor was CMV seropositive and belonged to the group of more than 250 seropositive cohort members. Every donor gave a peripheral blood sample, and the peripheral blood mononuclear cells from that sample were used for TCR beta sequencing. Genomic DNA extraction from the blood cell samples was performed with the Qiagen DNeasy Blood Extraction Kit. In the case of this clone: The antigen it recognizes is unknown. Base qualities are not at hand, and no much larger clone is one base apart.

The library was produced with the immunoSEQ multiplex PCR assay. A mixture of 60 forward primers for TCR Vbeta segments and 13 reverse primers for TCR Jbeta segments was used in the multiplex PCR. Amplification of the CDR3 region of rearranged TCR beta genes was performed with a multiplex PCR assay on genomic DNA. The Illumina HiSeq System was used to sequence the amplified TCR beta libraries as 87-base-pair reads. The original methods were these. Across the 600 to 700 repertoires, a later analysis counted 80 million or so unique TCR beta chains, approximately 12 million of which were shared by at least two donors. A nearest-neighbor algorithm error-corrected the raw reads and collapsed the reads into unique sequences, merging closely related sequences to remove PCR and sequencing errors. CDR3 sequences were aligned to IMGT reference sequences to assign V, D and J gene segments. For a sequence to be retained, a match of at least six nucleotides was required to both a V gene segment and a J gene segment. A rearrangement counted as productive if the CDR3 had no stop codons and remained in frame with V and J, and every other rearrangement counted as non-productive. Following IMGT convention, CDR3 was defined as the stretch from the second conserved V-encoded cysteine up to the conserved J-encoded phenylalanine. Sequences without an unambiguous match to a single V gene segment were excluded from the earlier analysis of over 500 of the donors. In an earlier analysis of 500 to 750 of the donors, V segments were called functional above 56.7% productive rearrangements and were called segregating when the between-donor standard deviation exceeded 5%. A statistical classification framework was developed to diagnose cytomegalovirus status using the catalog of TCR beta chain sequences. In a later analysis, V and J genes were assigned by comparing TCR nucleotide sequences against IMGT/GENE-DB human TR gene sequences. Using the TCRdist pipeline, a later analysis assigned CDR3 sequences along with most-parsimonious VDJ recombination scenarios. In a later analysis, each TCR beta chain was defined by its CDR3 amino acid sequence together with its V-gene family, and reads lacking a unique V-gene family were excluded. A later analysis removed several hundred highly shared, low-generation-probability nucleotide sequences to deal with suspected cross-contamination and a sequencing artifact. For each public chain, a later analysis derived a clonal expansion index from normalized ranks of inferred template counts within each repertoire. In a later analysis, generation probabilities were computed using a VDJ recombination model fitted to out-of-frame rearrangements, and the results were checked against IGoR. In a later analysis, TCR-TCR, TCR-HLA and TCR-CMV co-occurrence was scored with hypergeometric tests, and a repertoire-size bias correction was applied to TCR pairs. To estimate false discovery rates, a later analysis permuted the HLA or CMV assignments 20 times. A later analysis grouped co-occurring TCRs with DBSCAN, adding TCRdist sequence similarity when clustering within HLA-allele-positive subsets. Repertoires with fewer than 30,000 or more than 120,000 public chains, plus five repertoires with anomalous nucleotide sharing, were excluded from co-occurrence clustering. TCRdb provides this immuneACCESS table in a form limited to in-frame rearrangements. Some clones are lacking; in checked studies, under half of them reflect an unresolved V gene, and why the rest are absent is not known. V, J and clone size are those of that table, while D and trimming were read from the DNA. The sample table shows 85,000 to 100,000 clones, and about 79% are seen once. 3% to 4% of the sample goes to the ten largest clones.

The study at large found these results: A later analysis reported that several top co-occurrence clusters appeared linked to parvovirus B19, influenza, CMV and Epstein-Barr virus. The presence/absence analyses assumed that sequencing depth was roughly uniform across donors, and that assumption may not be true. It was suggested by the authors that the approach could potentially be generalized to other disease states and immunological phenotypes. Some IMGT-functional V segments, including TRBV6-2 and TRBV6-3, could not be told apart with the 87-base-pair reads, so those segments were excluded. A later analysis found that TCR association rates varied across HLA loci, with DRB1 alleles showing the most associated TCRs and HLA-C alleles the fewest. A later genetic analysis reported fewer N-insertions in productive TCRs among donors in an Asian-associated ancestry cluster than the approximately 700-donor mean. Because HLA typing was missing for some donors at each locus, association tests included only the typed subset. Three of the identified cytomegalovirus-associated TCR beta chains were confirmed in vitro to be specific for cytomegalovirus antigens. Correlated functional status among segregating V segments might be attributable to linkage disequilibrium, but an unknown experimental factor could not be ruled out. Because counts were too low, seventeen rarely observed V segments, including chromosome 9 orphons, were excluded from the earlier analysis of around 640 of the donors. In both the original and validation cohorts, the classifier was reported to diagnose cytomegalovirus status with high specificity and sensitivity. Specific HLA alleles were associated with 15,000 to 20,000 TCR beta sequences at a false discovery rate of 0.05 in a later analysis. When HLA alleles, especially DR and DQ, strongly co-occurred, attributing TCR associations to individual alleles was difficult. The cohort was sequenced for TCR beta chains only, and without alpha or paired-chain data the features that could be detected were limited. Across donors, most TCR sequences were observed very rarely, whereas some public TCRs were present in many individuals. An association between a missense DCLRE1C variant and V-gene and J-gene trimming of TCR beta chains was found in a later genetic analysis and replicated in an independent cohort. A further reported finding was that TCR beta sequences accurately predicted the HLA-A and HLA-B alleles for most subjects in the first cohort. CMV serostatus was the only immune exposure information available for the cohort. In a later analysis, HLA-associated TCR beta chains showed more clonal expansion and lower generation probabilities than non-associated chains that were equally common. In the study, about 150 TCR beta chains were listed as associated with cytomegalovirus. A cluster of highly shared sequence variants was judged likely to be a technical artifact of the sequencing pipeline. Broadly in line with IMGT annotations, most TCR beta V segments showed up in productive rearrangements about 87% or about 30% of the time in an earlier analysis of 450 to 600 of the donors. Most CMV-associated TCR beta chains appeared to be HLA-restricted in a later analysis, and the HLA associations seemed to be driven largely by CMV exposure.

Recombination linked TRBV6-5 to TRBJ2-5; the D segment could be TRBD2, given 6 matching bases. Sequenced material: PBMCs. This TCR came from a male donor in good health and CMV-seropositive. The nucleotides read TGTGCCAGCAGTTACTCGGCTAGCGAGGAGACCCAGTACTTC. The resulting protein is CASSYSASEETQYF.